These T cell receptor beta chains were read from a single sample in a study of response to subunit inactivated influenza vaccine. Each CDR3 protein gets one entry after TCRdb re-called the RT-PCR reads with MiXCR. The profile covers around 480,000 distinct CDR3 sequences, with about a tenth appearing a single time and approximately 12% taken by the ten largest. The sequencing here drew on PBMCs from blood, taken 45 days after vaccination. All receptors come from a man aged 50 to 60 who received an inactivated influenza vaccine. The CDR3 runs from the conserved cysteine through the conserved F or W. The D gene is left open where the match is weak. A row's size may be missing; if present it is once, few, many or a size class.

v_call	j_call	clone_size	d_call	cdr3_aa	cdr3_nt
TRBV6-2/TRBV6-3	TRBJ2-7	few	TRBD1	CASRTDRGGSYEQYF	TGTGCCAGCAGAACTGACAGGGGGGGATCCTACGAGCAGTACTTC
TRBV7-2	TRBJ1-6	many	NA	CASSLEFGSPLHF	TGTGCCAGCAGCTTAGAATTTGGGTCACCCCTCCACTTT
TRBV20-1	TRBJ2-7	few	NA	CSARVGGPYEQYF	TGCAGTGCTAGGGTAGGCGGACCCTACGAGCAGTACTTC
TRBV7-9	TRBJ1-2	many	NA	CASRPSIGVSNYGYTF	TGTGCCAGCAGACCTTCGATCGGGGTATCTAACTATGGCTACACCTTC
TRBV27	TRBJ2-7	NA	NA	CASSLWGDSYNEQYF	TGTGCCAGCAGTTTATGGGGGGACTCCTACAATGAGCAGTACTTC
TRBV5-6	TRBJ1-1	few	TRBD1	CASRRTGGTNTEAFF	TGTGCCAGCAGGAGGACAGGGGGAACGAACACTGAAGCTTTCTTT
TRBV7-2	TRBJ2-5	NA	NA	CASSLVGGDQETQYF	TGTGCCAGCAGCTTAGTAGGGGGTGACCAAGAGACCCAGTACTTC
TRBV20-1	TRBJ1-1	NA	TRBD1	CSARERQGTLTEAFF	TGCAGTGCTAGAGAACGACAGGGAACTCTTACTGAAGCTTTCTTT
TRBV7-9	TRBJ2-1	few	TRBD1	CASSRQGDEQFF	TGTGCCAGCAGTCGACAGGGCGATGAGCAGTTCTTC
TRBV4-2	TRBJ2-3	many	TRBD2	CASSQDPSSGGTDTQYF	TGTGCCAGCAGCCAAGACCCCTCCAGCGGGGGCACAGATACGCAGTATTTT
TRBV12-3/TRBV12-4	TRBJ1-5	many	NA	CASSLALGTFVNQPQHF	TGTGCCAGCAGTTTAGCCTTGGGGACGTTTGTCAATCAGCCCCAGCATTTT
TRBV15	TRBJ1-3	few	TRBD1	CATSRGDRGSGNTIYF	TGTGCCACCAGCAGAGGTGACAGGGGCTCTGGAAACACCATATATTTT
TRBV20-1	TRBJ2-2	NA	TRBD2	CSAAGLAGNTGELFF	TGCAGTGCCGCTGGACTAGCGGGAAACACCGGGGAGCTGTTTTTT
TRBV7-2	TRBJ2-5	many	NA	CASSSTRTVQETQYF	TGTGCCAGCAGCTCGACGAGGACGGTACAAGAGACCCAGTACTTC
TRBV6-2/TRBV6-3	TRBJ2-7	many	TRBD1	CASSIQGAGDEQYF	TGTGCCAGCAGTATTCAGGGGGCAGGCGACGAGCAGTACTTC
TRBV12-3/TRBV12-4	TRBJ1-2	many	NA	CASSKTDRPRGYTF	TGTGCCAGCAGCAAAACCGACAGGCCACGCGGCTACACCTTC
TRBV12-3/TRBV12-4	TRBJ2-7	many	NA	CASSTPGEQYF	TGTGCCAGCAGTACCCCTGGGGAGCAGTACTTC
TRBV20-1	TRBJ1-5	many	NA	CSARDLSQPQHF	TGCAGTGCTAGAGATCTCAGTCAGCCCCAGCATTTT
TRBV20-1	TRBJ2-1	many	TRBD2	CSEGRARSYNEQFF	TGCAGCGAGGGGAGGGCTCGCTCCTACAATGAGCAGTTCTTC